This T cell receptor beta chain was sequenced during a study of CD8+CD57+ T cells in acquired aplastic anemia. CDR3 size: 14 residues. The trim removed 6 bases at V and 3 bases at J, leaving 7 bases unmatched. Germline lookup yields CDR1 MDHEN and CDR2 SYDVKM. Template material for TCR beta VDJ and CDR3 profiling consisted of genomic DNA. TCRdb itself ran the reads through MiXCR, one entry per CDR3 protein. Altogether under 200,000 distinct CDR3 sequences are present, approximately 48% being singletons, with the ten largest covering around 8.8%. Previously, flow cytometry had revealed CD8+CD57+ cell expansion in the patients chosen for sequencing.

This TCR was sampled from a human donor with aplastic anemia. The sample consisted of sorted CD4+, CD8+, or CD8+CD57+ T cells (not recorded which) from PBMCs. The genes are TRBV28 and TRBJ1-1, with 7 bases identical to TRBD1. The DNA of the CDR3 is TGTGCCAGCAGCAGAAGACAGGGCCACACTGAAGCTTTCTTT. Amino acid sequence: CASSRRQGHTEAFF.